The source of this T cell receptor (beta chain) is a study of technical replicates of blood from a handful of donors. The CDR3 has 14 residues. Germline CDR1 reads LGHNA; CDR2 reads YNFKEQ. V was pared by 3 bases and J by 3 bases, with 9 bases between. TCRdb's copy holds only in-frame clones and misses some; the assay was immunoSEQ multiplex PCR. This table holds roughly 71,000 clones, roughly 92% found once. The V call is TRBV4-2, the J call TRBJ2-1; possibly TRBD2 for D (5 bases). Sequenced sample: T cells isolated from PBMCs. The receptor was isolated from a human donor in good health. The CDR3 region is CASSQQTNYNEQFF. The CDR3 bases are TGTGCCAGCAGCCAGCAGACTAACTACAATGAGCAGTTCTTC.